This is a list of T cell receptor beta chains from one sample in a study of T cell repertoires and HLA-DP antigens. The assay was immunoSEQ multiplex PCR, and TCRdb's table has in-frame clones only and misses some. This table has 85,000 to 90,000 clones, around nine tenths appearing once. Antigens of these TCRs are unknown. The sample consisted of CD4+ T cells from PBMCs. The receptors shown here come from a man in his fifties in good health and CMV-seronegative. CDR3s include the opening cysteine and the closing phenylalanine or tryptophan. The order of the fields is V gene, clone size, D gene, J gene, CDR3 DNA, CDR3 protein. The D gene is left open where the match is weak. Clone size appears in some rows only: once, few, many, or a class for an expanded clone.

TRBV30	.	.	TRBJ1-1	TGTGCCTGGACCTCCCAGGGGAACACTGAAGCTTTCTTT	CAWTSQGNTEAFF
TRBV28	.	.	TRBJ1-5	TGTGCCAGCAGTTTATTCCAGGGGAGCAATCAGCCCCAGCATTTT	CASSLFQGSNQPQHF
TRBV6-1	.	.	TRBJ1-1	TGTGCCAGCAGTGAAGCACAGGGTCGGGTAGAGGCTTTCTTT	CASSEAQGRVEAFF
TRBV19	few	TRBD1	TRBJ1-5	TGTGCCAGTAGCCCAAGAGCCGGGACAGGGCATCAGCCCCAGCATTTT	CASSPRAGTGHQPQHF
TRBV2	.	.	TRBJ2-5	TGTGCCAGCGGGGGCTCTCCTCGGGAGACCCAGTACTTC	CASGGSPRETQYF
TRBV9	.	.	TRBJ2-1	TGTGCCAGCAGCGTAGTCCCCGGCAATGAGCAGTTCTTC	CASSVVPGNEQFF
TRBV7-9	.	TRBD2	TRBJ2-4	TGTGCCAGCAGTTCTCTAGCGGGTGAAGCGGTGTTC	CASSSLAGEAVF
TRBV20-1	.	.	TRBJ2-5	TGCAGTGCTAGGGCCCAAGAGACCCAGTACTTC	CSARAQETQYF
TRBV6-9	.	.	TRBJ1-2	TGTGCCAGCAGTTACCTTGAAACAACAGGGAGCGGCTACACCTTC	CASSYLETTGSGYTF
TRBV11-2	.	TRBD2	TRBJ2-1	TGTGCCAGCAGCTGGATAGCGGGAGGTTCCTACAATGAGCAGTTCTTC	CASSWIAGGSYNEQFF
TRBV4-3	.	TRBD2	TRBJ2-1	TGCGCCAGCAGCCTTGGGACTAGCGGGAAAGAGGAGCAGTTCTTC	CASSLGTSGKEEQFF
TRBV28	.	TRBD1	TRBJ1-5	TGTGCCAGCAGTCCTGACAGGGTATACCAGCCCCAGCATTTT	CASSPDRVYQPQHF
TRBV2	.	TRBD1	TRBJ2-5	TGTGCCAGCAGTGCCGGGACAGGGATCATGGAGACCCAGTACTTC	CASSAGTGIMETQYF
TRBV14	.	TRBD2	TRBJ2-1	TGTGCCAGCAGCCAAGGAAATAGCGGGGGCCTAGGGTACAATGAGCAGTTCTTC	CASSQGNSGGLGYNEQFF
TRBV4-3	.	TRBD2	TRBJ2-2	TGCGCCAGCAGCCAACTAGACGTGGGGAGGGTGGACACCGGGGAGCTGTTTTTT	CASSQLDVGRVDTGELFF
TRBV28	.	TRBD2	TRBJ2-1	TGTGCCAGCAGTTTCCCCAACAGCGGGAGATTAAATGAGCAGTTCTTC	CASSFPNSGRLNEQFF
TRBV30	.	.	TRBJ1-2	TGTGCCTGGACCCTGGGGGGGGAGAGGAACTATGGCTACACCTTC	CAWTLGGERNYGYTF